This T cell receptor beta chain was observed in a study of T cell clones after liver transplantation. This CDR3 spans 14 amino acids. V lost 1 base to trimming and J lost 4 bases, with 10 bases between them. Germline CDR1 and CDR2: SGHNT and YENEEA. TCRdb keeps only in-frame clones here, not all; method: immunoSEQ multiplex PCR. The table records tens of thousands of clones, approximately 84% of them present only once. This clone was seen a single time. Sample: CD4+ T cells from blood, taken before liver transplant. The chain uses TRBV11-3 and TRBJ2-5; no definite D call. This clonotype was sampled from a human donor who received a liver transplant. CDR3 sequence: CASSLGRGSETQYF. Written as DNA, the CDR3 is TGTGCCAGCAGCTTAGGGCGTGGATCAGAGACCCAGTACTTC.